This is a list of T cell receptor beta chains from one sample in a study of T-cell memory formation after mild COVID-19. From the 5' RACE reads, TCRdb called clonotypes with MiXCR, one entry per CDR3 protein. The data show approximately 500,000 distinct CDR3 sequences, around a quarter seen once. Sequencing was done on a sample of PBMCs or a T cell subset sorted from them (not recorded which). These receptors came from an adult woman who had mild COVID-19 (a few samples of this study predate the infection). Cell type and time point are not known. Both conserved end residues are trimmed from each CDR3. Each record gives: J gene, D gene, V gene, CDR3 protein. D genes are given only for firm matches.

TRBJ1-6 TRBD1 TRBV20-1 SARERTGDSPLH
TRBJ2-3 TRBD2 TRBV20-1 SARALAGPPSLTDTQY
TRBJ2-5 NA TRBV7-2 ASSREAGETQY
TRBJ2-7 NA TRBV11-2 ASSLWGSLGSYEQY
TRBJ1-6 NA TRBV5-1 ASSRLGGDSPLH
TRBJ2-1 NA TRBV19 ASSGGIGTIYNEQF
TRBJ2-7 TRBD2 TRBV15 ATTSGGTSGIYEQY
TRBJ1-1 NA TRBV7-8 ASSPRTWGAF
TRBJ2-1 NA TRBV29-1 SVERGTWEQF
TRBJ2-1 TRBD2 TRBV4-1 ASSQRLAGGYNEQF
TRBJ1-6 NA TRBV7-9 ASSFSAGGPNSPLH
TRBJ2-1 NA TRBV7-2 ASSLPLYNEQF
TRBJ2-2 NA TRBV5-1 ASSSSALTGELF
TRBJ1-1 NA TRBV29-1 SVVEGMTEAF
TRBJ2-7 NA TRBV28 ASRPGTDEQY
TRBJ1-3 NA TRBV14 ASSPNTGPIY
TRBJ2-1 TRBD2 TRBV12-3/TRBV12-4 ASSLKGLADSYNEQF
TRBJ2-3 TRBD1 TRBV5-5 ASSSLTGDTDTQY
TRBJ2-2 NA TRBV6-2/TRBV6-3 AIRGPYTGELF
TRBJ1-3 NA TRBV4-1 ASSQSGPFTALY
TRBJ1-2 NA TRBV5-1 ASSGDSPGDYGYT
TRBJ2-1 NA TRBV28 ASSLRDSDNEQF
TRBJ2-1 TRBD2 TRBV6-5 ASSPISSGRNYEQF
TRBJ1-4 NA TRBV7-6 ASSLEYGTRGEKLF
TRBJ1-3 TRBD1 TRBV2 ASSETTGRSGNTIY
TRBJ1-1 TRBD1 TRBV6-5 ASTRTGQRNTEAF
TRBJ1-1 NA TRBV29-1 SVEDGANTEAF
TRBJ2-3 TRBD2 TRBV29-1 SVRPYRGLAGSTDTQY
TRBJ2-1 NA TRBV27 ASSSHGTEQF
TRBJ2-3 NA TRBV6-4 ASSYGGSSTDTQY
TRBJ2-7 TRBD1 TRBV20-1 SAGTVYEQY
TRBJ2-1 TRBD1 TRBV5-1 ASSLDRGPLNEQF
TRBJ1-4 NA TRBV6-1 ASSVQGATNEKLF
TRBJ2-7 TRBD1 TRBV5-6 ASSSTQTGTTYEQY
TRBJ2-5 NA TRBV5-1 ASSLQGGEETQY
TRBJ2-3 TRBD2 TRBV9 ASSVVGLAGRDTQY
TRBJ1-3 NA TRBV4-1 ASSQEGQQGNTIY
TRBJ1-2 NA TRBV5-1 ASSLETRSYGYT
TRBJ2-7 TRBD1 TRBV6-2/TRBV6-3 ASTPTLMKGATSEQY
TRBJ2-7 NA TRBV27 ASSLSGTASYEQY
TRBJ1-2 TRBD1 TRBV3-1 ASSRGTVANYGYT
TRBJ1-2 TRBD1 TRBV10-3 AIMTGAYGYT
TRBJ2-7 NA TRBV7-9 ASSLQVYEQY
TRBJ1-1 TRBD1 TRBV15 ATSLDRGMGEAF
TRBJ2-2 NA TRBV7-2 ASSLSLGNTGELF
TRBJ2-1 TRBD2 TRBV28 ASRRGRSSYNEQF
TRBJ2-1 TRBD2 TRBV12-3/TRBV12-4 ASSFLAGGGNEQF
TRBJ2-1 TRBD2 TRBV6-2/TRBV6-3 ASSYDTSGYNEQF
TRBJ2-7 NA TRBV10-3 AISESGRVTSYEQY
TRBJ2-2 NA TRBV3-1 ASSQTGLRELF
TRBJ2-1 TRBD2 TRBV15 ATSARASGRNEQF
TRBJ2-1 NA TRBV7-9 ASSLVFNEQF